Following are 16 T cell receptor beta chains from one sample sequenced in a study of cytomegalovirus exposure and HLA in healthy donors. Primers for the PCR totalled 60 Vbeta and 13 Jbeta. Using immunoSEQ multiplex PCR, the repertoire was profiled, and TCRdb retains in-frame clones only, with some absent. The listing records around 78,000 clones. Sequencing was carried out using PBMCs. These receptors came from a man in his late teens or twenties in good health and CMV-seropositive.

The chain employs TRBV6-5 and TRBJ2-5; weak D call: TRBD1 (6 bases). The germline CDR1 and CDR2 sequences are MNHEY and SVGAGI. This CDR3 has 15 amino acids. Between the trimmed V and J ends, which lost 2 bases and 2 bases, there was a span of 12 bases. This CDR3 reads CASSYRAGVQETQYF. CDR3 sequence (DNA): TGTGCCAGCAGTTACAGGGCAGGGGTACAAGAGACCCAGTACTTC.

The chain combines TRBV27 with TRBJ1-2; D perhaps matches TRBD1 (6 bases). The germline V and J ends were trimmed by 6 bases and 4 bases, with 24 bases remaining between them. Germline loops: CDR1 MNHEY, CDR2 SMNVEV (reference sequence). CDR3 length: 17 residues. The CDR3 loop is CASSSATGRAYLYGYTF. The CDR3 DNA is TGTGCCAGCAGCAGTGCTACAGGGAGAGCTTATCTCTATGGCTACACCTTC.

This chain links TRBV6-5 with TRBJ1-2, with D tentatively TRBD1 (5 bases). V was trimmed by 2 bases and J by 0 bases, leaving 13 bases between them. CDR3 length: 16 residues. Germline values: CDR1 MNHEY, CDR2 SVGAGI. CDR3 DNA sequence: TGTGCCAGCAGTTACCTCGACAGACAAACTAACTATGGCTACACCTTC. Amino acid sequence: CASSYLDRQTNYGYTF.

The chain is built from TRBV7-9 and TRBJ2-5; no reliable D call. CDR3 size: 8 residues. Trimming cost V 11 bases and J 5 bases, with 3 bases left between them. The germline CDR1 and CDR2 sequences are SEHNR and FQNEAQ (reference sequence). In nucleotides, the CDR3 is TGTGCCCGGGAGACCCAGTACTTC. It specifies CARETQYF.

V and J are TRBV18 and TRBJ2-7, with D possibly matching TRBD2 (6 bases). Germline-derived CDR1 and CDR2 are KGHSH and LQKENI. This CDR3 is built from 14 residues. Trimming left V 3 bases short and J 5 bases short, with 14 bases between. CDR3 sequence reads: CASSPERRGDEQYF. The CDR3 coding sequence is TGTGCCAGCTCACCTGAGCGGAGGGGCGACGAGCAGTACTTC. The entire variable domain, with the rest obtained from reference TRBV18 and TRBJ2-7, is as follows: NAGVMQNPRHLVRRRGQEARLRCSPMKGHSHVYWYRQLPEEGLKFMVYLQKENIIDESGMPKERFSAEFPKEGPSILRIQQVVRGDSAAYFCASSPERRGDEQYFGPGTRLTVT.

Concerning this clone: At one end the junction does not follow the germline gene, possibly because of a read error. V and J are TRBV6-1 and TRBJ1-5; the D gene is possibly TRBD1 (5 bases). Germline V lookup: CDR1 MNHNS, CDR2 SASEGT. This CDR3 region has 14 residues. The CDR3 DNA is TGTGCCAGCAGTGAAGCGACAGTGGGTCAGCCCCGGCATTTT. Amino acids: CASSEATVGQPRHF.

The chain carries TRBV9 and TRBJ2-2; D unclear. Per the germline V gene, CDR1 is SGDLS and CDR2 is YYNGEE. This CDR3 region has 16 residues. Trimming shortened V by 0 bases and J by 2 bases, and 11 bases separated the two germline ends. In DNA, the CDR3 is TGTGCCAGCAGCGTAGCCCAGACAAGTAACACCGGGGAGCTGTTTTTT. Translated, it gives CASSVAQTSNTGELFF. Based on the CDR3 plus reference TRBV9 and TRBJ2-2, the full variable domain is DSGVTQTPKHLITATGQRVTLRCSPRSGDLSVYWYQQSLDQGLQFLIQYYNGEERAKGNILERFSAQQFPDLHSELNLSSLELGDSALYFCASSVAQTSNTGELFFGEGSRLTVL.

The chain joins TRBV19 to TRBJ2-4, with a tentative D call TRBD2 (5 bases). The CDR3 sequence is 15 residues long. Germline-derived CDR1 and CDR2 are LNHDA and SQIVND (reference sequence). V was trimmed by 9 bases and J by 0 bases, leaving 15 bases between them. This chain's CDR3 is CASMGQRLAKNIQYF. In DNA form, the CDR3 reads TGTGCCAGCATGGGCCAGCGGCTAGCCAAAAACATTCAGTACTTC.

V and J are TRBV6-1 and TRBJ1-1, with D perhaps TRBD1 (5 bases). The CDR3 loop spans 13 amino acids. Germline values: CDR1 MNHNS, CDR2 SASEGT. The germline V and J ends were trimmed by 1 base and 6 bases, with 9 bases remaining between them. CDR3 sequence (DNA): TGTGCCAGCAGTGAAGAGATAGGGGCTGAAGCTTTCTTT. It specifies CASSEEIGAEAFF.

CDR3 in DNA: TGTGCCAGCAGCTTAGCCCGGGACAGGGGGCGACACGAGCAGTACTTC. Translated: CASSLARDRGRHEQYF. The chain links TRBV7-8 to TRBJ2-7, with 12 positions matching TRBD1. Trimming removed 0 bases from V and 5 bases from J; junction bases left unmatched: 5. The CDR3 is 16 amino acids. Germline CDR1 SGHVS, CDR2 FQNEAQ. Looking up the rest from reference TRBV7-8 and TRBJ2-7 gives the full variable domain: GAGVSQSPRYKVAKRGQDVALRCDPISGHVSLFWYQQALGQGPEFLTYFQNEAQLDKSGLPSDRFFAERPEGSVSTLKIQRTQQEDSAVYLCASSLARDRGRHEQYFGPGTRLTVT.

The chain uses TRBV11-2 and TRBJ2-7; 8 nucleotides match TRBD1. V trimming: 3 bases; J trimming: 3 bases; junction bases outside the gene matches: 7. Germline lookup yields CDR1 SGHAT and CDR2 FQNNGV. The CDR3 runs to 15 residues. The CDR3 loop is CASSFNDRGGYEQYF. CDR3 sequence (DNA): TGTGCCAGCAGCTTCAACGACAGGGGAGGCTACGAGCAGTACTTC.

V and J are TRBV7-6 and TRBJ2-7; D might be TRBD2 (6 bases). Trimming stripped 1 base from V and 6 bases from J, with 13 bases between. CDR3 length equals 14 residues. The germline V gene has CDR1 SGHVS and CDR2 FNYEAQ. Here the CDR3 reads CASSLVGFGGEQYF. The DNA of the CDR3 is TGTGCCAGCAGCTTAGTAGGGTTCGGGGGCGAGCAGTACTTC.

The chain couples TRBV6-5 to TRBJ2-1; 8 bases agree with TRBD1. This CDR3 contains 14 residues. V lost 2 bases and J lost 8; bases outside the gene matches: 5. The V gene's germline CDR1 is MNHEY and CDR2 SVGAGI. This CDR3 reads CASSYQGAHHEQFF. CDR3 in DNA: TGTGCCAGCAGTTACCAGGGGGCGCATCATGAGCAGTTCTTC.

The rearrangement links TRBV5-1 to TRBJ1-2; a weak D match, TRBD1 (5 bases). Looked up from germline, CDR1 is SGHRS and CDR2 is YFSETQ. Trimming removed 4 bases from V and 0 bases from J, with 13 bases in between. The CDR3 runs 15 residues. The CDR3 loop is CASSRETVANYGYTF. In DNA, the CDR3 is TGCGCCAGCAGCCGAGAGACAGTAGCTAACTATGGCTACACCTTC.

This chain connects TRBV15 to TRBJ1-4; D remains unclear. Germline V gives CDR1 LNHNV, CDR2 YYDKDF (reference sequence). The CDR3 consists of 15 residues. The V gene lost 0 bases and the J gene lost 6 bases, with 11 bases spanning the gap. The chain's CDR3 is CATSRDAGWDEKLFF. The CDR3 DNA follows: TGTGCCACCAGCAGAGATGCGGGGTGGGATGAAAAACTGTTTTTT.

The chain joins TRBV6-5 to TRBJ1-6, with 7 bases aligning to TRBD1. CDR1 is MNHEY and CDR2 is SVGAGI in the germline V gene. J gave up 7 bases and V 6 bases, and 6 bases lay outside the gene matches. This CDR3 comprises 14 residues. CDR3 sequence: CASSRRDRNSPLHF. CDR3 nucleotide sequence: TGTGCCAGCAGCCGCCGGGACAGAAATTCACCCCTCCACTTT.